One and the same sample provided the 20 T cell receptor beta chains below, sequenced in a study of T-cell memory formation after mild COVID-19. Each CDR3 protein gets one entry after TCRdb re-called the 5' RACE reads with MiXCR. The profile shows roughly 100,000 distinct CDR3 sequences, approximately 15% of them singletons. The sample was PBMCs or a T cell subset sorted from them (not recorded which). The receptors stem from an adult woman who had mild COVID-19 (a few samples of this study predate the infection). Cell type and time point are not known.

Of note for this clonotype: The junction does not match germline at one end; this may be a read error. The V call is TRBV7-9, the J call TRBJ2-1, with TRBD2 identical over 9 bases. CDR1 and CDR2 (germline): SEHNR, FQNEAQ (reference sequence). The CDR3 consists of 12 residues. In DNA form, the CDR3 reads TGTGCCAGCAGCCACCGACTAGCGGAGCCGACCTTC. As protein: CASSHRLAEPTF.

The J gene is TRBJ1-2, the V gene TRBV6-5; D is unresolved. V lost 10 bases and J lost 6, with 18 bases in between. The germline V gene has CDR1 MNHEY and CDR2 SVGAGI. This CDR3 is 13 amino acids long. CDR3 DNA sequence: TGTGCCACACGAACCGGAGACGGGGATGGCTACACCTTC. Translating gives CATRTGDGDGYTF.

This clonotype was detected once. The J gene is TRBJ1-2, the V gene TRBV7-9; possibly TRBD1 for D (6 bases). V dropped 5 bases and J dropped 0 bases, with 10 bases sitting between them. The CDR3 totals 14 residues. In germline, CDR1 is SEHNR, CDR2 FQNEAQ (reference sequence). DNA of the CDR3: TGTGCCAGCAGCCCACAGGGTACTAACTATGGCTACACCTTC. It codes for CASSPQGTNYGYTF.

The sample holds many counts of this clonotype. The V and J genes are TRBV6-2 or TRBV6-3 and TRBJ2-1; the match to TRBD2 covers 14 bases. The J segment lost 8 bases and the V segment lost 6 bases, leaving 6 bases of the junction unmatched. Germline V gives CDR1 MNHEY, CDR2 SVGEGT. This CDR3 has 15 residues. The CDR3 reads CASSPGTSGSDEQFF. CDR3 in DNA: TGTGCCAGCAGCCCTGGGACTAGCGGGAGCGATGAGCAGTTCTTC.

This clonotype was observed a handful of times. The chain joins TRBV7-2 to TRBJ2-7; D perhaps matches TRBD1 (6 bases). There are 14 residues in the CDR3. The V end lost 5 bases, the J end lost 0 bases, and 11 bases lay between the germline ends. Germline lookup yields CDR1 SGHTA and CDR2 FQGNSA. The DNA for the CDR3 is TGTGCCAGCAGCAGCCCAGGGGTCTCCTACGAGCAGTACTTC. Amino acid sequence: CASSSPGVSYEQYF.

J is TRBJ1-1 and V is TRBV4-3, with 12 bases that match TRBD1. Germline loops: CDR1 LGHNA, CDR2 YSLEER. After removal of 4 bases from V and 3 bases from J, the junction contained 9 bases not matched to a gene. This CDR3 region has 17 residues. CDR3 sequence reads: CASSPGTGGPVDTEAFF. The CDR3 nucleotides are TGCGCCAGCAGCCCCGGGACAGGGGGCCCGGTGGACACTGAAGCTTTCTTT.

The chain uses TRBV12-3 or TRBV12-4 and TRBJ1-5, with D unresolved. The germline V and J ends were trimmed by 6 bases and 9 bases, with 9 bases remaining between them. The CDR3 has 11 amino acids. The CDR3 sequence is CASSQRSPQHF. The CDR3 DNA follows: TGTGCCAGCAGCCAGAGGTCGCCCCAGCATTTT.

This clonotype has a handful of counts. The chain has TRBV3-1 and TRBJ2-2; D might be TRBD1 or TRBD2, each matching 5 bases. The germline CDR1 and CDR2 sequences are LGHDT and YNNKEL (reference sequence). The CDR3 consists of 16 residues. Trimming shortened V by 8 bases and J by 0 bases, and 16 bases separated the two germline ends. The CDR3 region is CASLVGRGTNTGELFF. DNA for the CDR3: TGTGCCAGCCTAGTCGGTCGGGGCACGAACACCGGGGAGCTGTTTTTT. The variable domain in full, completed from reference TRBV3-1 and TRBJ2-2, reads DTAVSQTPKYLVTQMGNDKSIKCEQNLGHDTMYWYKQDSKKFLKIMFSYNNKELIINETVPNRFSPKSPDKAHLNLHINSLELGDSAVYFCASLVGRGTNTGELFFGEGSRLTVL.

The J gene is TRBJ2-3, the V gene TRBV24-1, with a possible D match to TRBD1 (5 bases). Between the trimmed V and J ends, which lost 3 bases and 4 bases, there was a span of 16 bases. This CDR3 is built from 16 residues. CDR1 is KGHDR, CDR2 SFDVKD, per germline. CDR3: CATSDADSATSDTQYF. CDR3 nucleotides: TGTGCCACCAGTGATGCTGACAGCGCGACCTCAGATACGCAGTATTTT.

This clonotype was recorded a few times. The V and J genes are TRBV5-1 and TRBJ2-3; 11 bases match TRBD2. Trimming cost V 7 bases and J 1 base; bases outside gene matches: 8. This CDR3 contains 16 residues. Germline V lookup: CDR1 SGHRS, CDR2 YFSETQ. CDR3 nucleotides: TGCGCCAGCCACCTAGCGGGAGGATTCGGCACAGATACGCAGTATTTT. It specifies CASHLAGGFGTDTQYF.

The chain couples TRBV5-1 to TRBJ2-1; 10 bases are shared with TRBD2. Germline V CDR1 and CDR2: SGHRS, YFSETQ. The CDR3 consists of 16 residues. The V gene end was trimmed by 2 bases and the J gene end by 8 bases; junction bases not matched to a gene: 10. Written as DNA, the CDR3 is TGCGCCAGCAGCTTACCCACTAGCGGGGTGTTGCATGAGCAGTTCTTC. Its protein product is CASSLPTSGVLHEQFF. Together with reference TRBV5-1 and TRBJ2-1, the CDR3 gives the full variable domain: KAGVTQTPRYLIKTRGQQVTLSCSPISGHRSVSWYQQTPGQGLQFLFEYFSETQRNKGNFPGRFSGRQFSNSRSEMNVSTLELGDSALYLCASSLPTSGVLHEQFFGPGTRLTVL.

This clonotype showed up just a few times. The chain is built from TRBV5-6 and TRBJ1-4; D remains ambiguous. The length of the CDR3 is 15 residues. The germline V and J ends were trimmed by 1 base and 4 bases, with 11 bases remaining between them. Germline assignment: CDR1 SGHDT and CDR2 YYEEEE. CDR3 nucleotide sequence: TGTGCCAGCAGCTTGATCCAGCAGAATAATGAAAAACTGTTTTTT. Residues: CASSLIQQNNEKLFF.

This clonotype came up a few times. CDR3 residues: CASSLGVHLGYTF. CDR3 sequence (DNA): TGTGCCAGCAGCTTAGGGGTTCATCTTGGCTACACCTTC. V usage is TRBV13 and J usage is TRBJ1-2, with no clear D. The CDR3 loop spans 13 amino acids. Trimming removed 0 bases from V and 7 bases from J, with 9 bases in between. Germline-derived CDR1 and CDR2 are PRHDT and FYEKMQ (reference sequence).

The chain joins TRBV4-1 to TRBJ1-5, with 8 bases that match TRBD1. Looked up from germline, CDR1 is MGHRA and CDR2 is YSYEKL. The trim removed 0 bases at V and 7 bases at J, leaving 8 bases unmatched. This CDR3 is 16 amino acids long. In DNA, the CDR3 is TGCGCCAGCAGCCAAGACCCAGGGGGCGCCTGGCAGCCCCAGCATTTT. Residues: CASSQDPGGAWQPQHF.

This clonotype was seen a handful of times. Because the CDR3's place on the DNA is in doubt, the DNA is left out and the CDR3 is given as listed by TCRdb. This chain joins TRBV5-1 and TRBJ1-4; TRBD1 is the table's D call and was not checked against the DNA. Germline CDR1 and CDR2: SGHRS and YFSETQ. The CDR3 spans 19 amino acids, including both terminal residues. The CDR3 reads CASSLFGPGTGSTNEKLFF.

The chain has TRBV12-3 or TRBV12-4 and TRBJ2-7; D may be TRBD1 (6 bases). V was shortened by 6 bases and J by 1 base, with 10 bases between the two germline ends. This CDR3 region has 13 residues. The CDR3 DNA sequence: TGTGCCAGCAGCCCGGGACAATCCTACGAGCAGTACTTC. Translating gives CASSPGQSYEQYF.

Only a few counts were recorded for this clonotype. The chain carries TRBV19 and TRBJ2-7; D not resolved. This CDR3 region has 14 residues. V was cut by 1 base and J by 2 bases, with 9 bases left in between. CDR1 and CDR2 (germline): LNHDA, SQIVND (reference sequence). CDR3 loop: CASSIAGRAYEQYF. In DNA form, the CDR3 reads TGTGCCAGTAGTATAGCCGGGCGAGCCTACGAGCAGTACTTC.

At least ten counts were recorded for this clonotype. V gene TRBV29-1 combines with J gene TRBJ2-1; tentatively, D is TRBD2 (6 bases). Germline CDR1 is SQVTM and CDR2 is ANQGSEA. The CDR3 covers 12 residues. The V end lost 6 bases, the J end lost 6 bases, and 12 bases lay between the germline ends. The CDR3 DNA reads as TGCAGCGTGGTGGCGGAGGGCAATGAGCAGTTCTTC. It is translated as CSVVAEGNEQFF.

In its sample, this clonotype was seen a few times. The CDR3 DNA follows: TGTGCCAGCAGCTTCGGACCGCCTAATGGGAGGGAGACCCAGTACTTC. Amino acid sequence: CASSFGPPNGRETQYF. J is TRBJ2-5 and V is TRBV5-6; D may be TRBD2 (6 bases). CDR3 size: 16 residues. CDR1 and CDR2 from the germline V gene are SGHDT and YYEEEE. The V end was cut by 2 bases, the J end by 5 bases, with 19 bases between.

This clonotype has more than one count but fewer than ten. The chain is built from TRBV2 and TRBJ1-2; a possible D gene is TRBD1 (6 bases). The CDR3 has 15 residues. Germline V gene sequence: CDR1 SNHLY, CDR2 FYNNEI. Trimming cost V 1 base and J 4 bases, with 13 bases left between them. As DNA, the CDR3 is TGTGCCAGCAGTGAAGGGGAAGGGGGGACCTATGGCTACACCTTC. Amino acids: CASSEGEGGTYGYTF.